This T cell receptor beta chain was retrieved from a study of PD-1 blockade in classical Hodgkin lymphoma. General study findings and limits: Whatever underlies the repertoire differences (possibly disease activity or prior therapy) remains undefined. As was reported, newly diagnosed patients showed lower baseline TCR diversity than healthy donors did.

Time point described: newly diagnosed, previously untreated cHL patient sample. Magnetic negative selection served to purify CD4+ T cells out of PBMCs that had been thawed. CDR3 length: 15 amino acids. Trimming removed 4 bases from V and 1 base from J, with 14 bases in between. From germline, CDR1 is SGHNT and CDR2 YYREEE (reference sequence). A note on this clone: The antigen is undetermined.

Clones were sequenced by immunoSEQ multiplex PCR, and TCRdb holds only the in-frame ones, with some missing. This repertoire shows about 23,000 clones, roughly 90% found once; its top ten account for 0.4% to 0.5%. This rearrangement joins TRBV5-4 to TRBJ1-1; D unresolved. This sequence originates from a human donor with classical Hodgkin lymphoma. The sample consisted of CD4+ T cells from blood. CDR3 sequence (DNA): TGTGCCAGCAGCCCCACCGGCCGGAGGAACACTGAAGCTTTCTTT. Translation: CASSPTGRRNTEAFF.